What follows are 2 T cell receptor beta chains derived from one specimen sequenced in a study of blood T cell repertoires in COVID-19. Some clones are missing from TCRdb's copy, which holds only in-frame ones; the method was immunoSEQ multiplex PCR. This sample has about 100,000 clones, with around 86% found just once. Input material: peripheral blood. The receptors stem from a man in his fifties or sixties with acute or convalescent COVID-19.

This clone was counted between two and nine times. V is TRBV5-1 and J is TRBJ2-7, with TRBD2 identical over 7 bases. CDR1 and CDR2 (germline): SGHRS, YFSETQ. The CDR3 covers 17 residues. After removal of 0 bases from V and 0 bases from J, the junction contained 9 bases not matched to a gene. CDR3: CASSLAFAGESSYEQYF. CDR3 nucleotides: TGCGCCAGCAGCTTGGCGTTTGCGGGAGAGAGCTCCTACGAGCAGTACTTC.

This clone counts as medium-sized (0.01 to 0.1%). The CDR3 DNA follows: TGTGCCAGCAGCTTACTAGCGGGAGTCACAGATACGCAGTATTTT. It translates to CASSLLAGVTDTQYF. This chain uses TRBV7-8 with TRBJ2-3; 10 nucleotides align to TRBD2. Germline-derived CDR1 and CDR2 are SGHVS and FQNEAQ. Unmatched junction bases numbered 1, after V lost 2 bases and J lost 2 bases. This CDR3 region has 15 residues. Combining the CDR3 with reference TRBV7-8 and TRBJ2-3 gives the whole variable domain GAGVSQSPRYKVAKRGQDVALRCDPISGHVSLFWYQQALGQGPEFLTYFQNEAQLDKSGLPSDRFFAERPEGSVSTLKIQRTQQEDSAVYLCASSLLAGVTDTQYFGPGTRLTVL.